This entry lists 22 T cell receptor beta chains sequenced from one sample in a study of early T cells in non-severe SARS-CoV-2 infection. Using its own MiXCR run on the 5' RACE reads, TCRdb lists one record per CDR3 protein. In the table there are over 45,000 distinct CDR3 sequences, 5.5% to 6.5% of which are singletons. Specimen: whole blood. The source is an adult who was a healthcare worker with PCR-confirmed SARS-CoV-2 infection or an uninfected control (not recorded which).

This clonotype has just a few counts. The CDR3 is CASSFGLAGAGYEQYF. As DNA, the CDR3 is TGTGCCAGCAGCTTCGGGCTAGCGGGAGCGGGCTACGAGCAGTACTTC. V usage is TRBV7-2 and J usage is TRBJ2-7; 10 bases map to TRBD2. V was clipped by 3 bases and J by 3 bases; unmatched bases: 8. Germline CDR1 reads SGHTA; CDR2 reads FQGNSA. This CDR3 has 16 amino acids.

This clonotype was counted at least ten times. J is TRBJ2-7 and V is TRBV5-6, with D possibly matching TRBD1 (5 bases). Per germline, CDR1 SGHDT and CDR2 YYEEEE. The V and J ends lost 4 bases and 1 base respectively, with 9 bases between them. The CDR3 spans 13 residues. In nucleotides, the CDR3 is TGTGCCAGCAGCCTGGACACTTCCTACGAGCAGTACTTC. It codes for CASSLDTSYEQYF.

V and J are TRBV7-9 and TRBJ1-1, with D possibly matching TRBD1 (5 bases). The CDR3 covers 16 residues. Germline V gene lookup returns CDR1 SEHNR and CDR2 FQNEAQ (reference sequence). V was trimmed by 4 bases and J by 8 bases, leaving 23 bases between them. The CDR3 here is CASSSAGTARRPEAFF. For the CDR3, the DNA is TGTGCCAGCAGCTCCGCTGGGACTGCCCGCCGCCCCGAAGCTTTCTTT.

This clonotype showed up just a few times. The chain uses TRBV4-1 and TRBJ2-6; no reliable D call. CDR1 is MGHRA, CDR2 YSYEKL, per germline. V dropped 6 bases and J dropped 0 bases, with 6 bases sitting between them. This CDR3 is built from 14 residues. Written as DNA, the CDR3 is TGCGCCAGCAGTATCTTCTCTGGGGCCAACGTCCTGACTTTC. Translation: CASSIFSGANVLTF.

This clonotype was recorded at least ten times. The chain has TRBV21-1 and TRBJ2-7; TRBD1, the D gene given by the table, was not confirmed from the DNA. TRBV21-1 is a pseudogene. This CDR3 region has 15 residues. DNA of the CDR3: TGTGCCAGCAGCACCAAGATTGGGGACCCCTACGAGCAGTACTTC. It specifies CASSTKIGDPYEQYF.

Of note for this clonotype: Compared with germline, one end of the junction differs, possibly owing to a read error. The rearrangement links TRBV20-1 to TRBJ1-3, with D possibly matching TRBD1 (6 bases). This CDR3 contains 13 residues. Germline CDR1 reads DFQATT; CDR2 reads SNEGSKA (reference sequence). The CDR3 bases are TGCACTGCTTCCCCAGGGGCTGGAAACACCATATATTTT. Translation gives CTASPGAGNTIYF.

This clonotype was recorded many times. The V call is TRBV5-1, the J call TRBJ1-1; D call uncertain. The CDR3 is made up of 14 amino acids. V lost 7 bases and J lost 3, with 16 bases in between. CDR1 is SGHRS, CDR2 YFSETQ, per germline. The CDR3 sequence: CASSLAGADTEAFF. CDR3 bases: TGCGCCAGCTCTTTGGCGGGTGCCGACACTGAAGCTTTCTTT.

V and J are TRBV29-1 and TRBJ1-1; no reliable D call. This CDR3 is 13 amino acids long. The germline CDR1 and CDR2 sequences are SQVTM and ANQGSEA. V shed 3 bases and J shed 0 bases, with 8 bases lying between them. The DNA for the CDR3 is TGCAGCGTTGATTTGGGGATGAACACTGAAGCTTTCTTT. It encodes CSVDLGMNTEAFF.

This clonotype has a count of ten or more. The chain links TRBV10-2 to TRBJ2-2; D ambiguous. V lost 8 bases, J lost 1 base, and 11 bases lay in between. CDR1 is WSHSY, CDR2 SAAADI, per germline. The CDR3 is 14 residues long. The CDR3 loop reads CASASFMNTGELFF. CDR3 nucleotide sequence: TGCGCCAGCGCGAGCTTTATGAACACCGGGGAGCTGTTTTTT.

This clonotype has ten or more counts. The rearrangement links TRBV2 to TRBJ2-1; tentatively, D is TRBD1 (6 bases). The germline V and J ends were trimmed by 6 bases and 9 bases, with 15 bases remaining between them. Germline-derived CDR1 and CDR2 are SNHLY and FYNNEI. The CDR3 length is 13 residues. CDR3 nucleotides: TGTGCCAGCAGGCAGGGGACCATCAGTGAGCAGTTCTTC. Protein sequence: CASRQGTISEQFF.

This clonotype was counted at least ten times. The chain recombines TRBV19 with TRBJ2-3; a weak D match, TRBD2 (6 bases). Germline CDR1 LNHDA, CDR2 SQIVND (reference sequence). The CDR3 consists of 15 residues. V was trimmed by 5 bases and J by 3 bases, leaving 15 bases between them. This CDR3 is CASSAGLLSTDTQYF. In DNA, the CDR3 is TGTGCCAGTAGTGCGGGACTCCTGAGTACAGATACGCAGTATTTT.

This clonotype was observed many times. The genes are TRBV7-2 and TRBJ2-1, with unresolved D. The germline V gene encodes CDR1 SGHTA and CDR2 FQGNSA. The CDR3 length is 15 residues. V shed 5 bases and J shed 5 bases, with 16 bases lying between them. CDR3 nucleotide sequence: TGTGCCAGCAGCCGCGGTCCCTTTAGGGACAATGAGCAGTTCTTC. Protein sequence: CASSRGPFRDNEQFF.

This clonotype appeared a few times. This chain joins TRBV29-1 and TRBJ1-2; 7 bases fit TRBD1. Germline CDR1 is SQVTM and CDR2 is ANQGSEA. J gave up 0 bases and V 7 bases, and 2 bases lay outside the gene matches. The CDR3 contains 12 residues. The CDR3 region has the DNA TGCAGCGCTGACAGGGCTAACTATGGCTACACCTTC. Protein product: CSADRANYGYTF.

This clonotype was counted many times. The chain is built from TRBV11-1 and TRBJ2-3, with 7 bases fitting TRBD2. Germline CDR1 is SGHAT and CDR2 is FQDESV (reference sequence). This CDR3 comprises 15 residues. V dropped 8 bases and J dropped 5; count of bases not matched to a gene: 13. CDR3 region: CASVGEGRRGDTQYF. Written as DNA, the CDR3 is TGTGCCAGCGTAGGGGAGGGCCGCCGAGGAGATACGCAGTATTTT. The variable domain in full, with the rest retrieved from reference TRBV11-1 and TRBJ2-3, is EAEVAQSPRYKITEKSQAVAFWCDPISGHATLYWYRQILGQGPELLVQFQDESVVDDSQLPKDRFSAERLKGVDSTLKIQPAELGDSAMYLCASVGEGRRGDTQYFGPGTRLTVL.

This clonotype was recorded only once. A junction boundary mismatches the germline segment, possibly from a read error. CDR3 in DNA: TGTACCAGCAGCCTCTTCAATTCACCCCTCCACTTT. This translates into CTSSLFNSPLHF. The chain joins TRBV7-8 to TRBJ1-6; no firm D call. Germline assignment: CDR1 SGHVS and CDR2 FQNEAQ. There are 12 residues in the CDR3.

The chain couples TRBV29-1 to TRBJ1-1, with 7 bases identical to TRBD1. CDR3 length: 14 residues. In germline, CDR1 is SQVTM, CDR2 ANQGSEA. CDR3: CSFLPGRRGTEAFF. DNA of the CDR3: TGCAGTTTCTTACCGGGGCGCAGGGGGACTGAAGCTTTCTTT.

This clonotype was recorded many times. The genes are TRBV27 and TRBJ2-7; a possible D gene is TRBD2 (5 bases). This CDR3 comprises 16 residues. With 5 bases removed from V and 5 bases from J, the gap between germline ends came to 22 bases. Germline CDR1 reads MNHEY; CDR2 reads SMNVEV (reference sequence). The CDR3 is CASSQSRLARGHEQYF. The CDR3 nucleotides read TGTGCCAGCAGTCAAAGCCGGCTAGCCAGAGGCCACGAGCAGTACTTC.

This sequence joins TRBV12-3 or TRBV12-4 and TRBJ2-7; 7 bases align to TRBD1. The J segment lost 2 bases and the V segment lost 7 bases, leaving 8 bases of the junction unmatched. CDR3 size: 14 residues. Here the CDR3 reads CASIPGQDPYEQYF. CDR3 coding DNA: TGTGCCAGCATCCCCGGACAGGACCCCTACGAGCAGTACTTC.

This clonotype was recorded at least ten times. The chain couples TRBV12-3 or TRBV12-4 to TRBJ1-5, with 9 nucleotides matching TRBD1. CDR3 length: 14 amino acids. J gave up 7 bases and V 5 bases, and 6 bases lay outside the gene matches. In nucleotides, the CDR3 is TGTGCCAGCAGTGATGACAGGGGGAGACAGCCCCAGCATTTT. Amino acids: CASSDDRGRQPQHF.

This clonotype was seen ten or more times. The rearrangement uses TRBV29-1 and TRBJ2-7; 7 bases map to TRBD1. The V and J ends lost 4 bases and 6 bases, in that order; junction bases with no gene match: 9. The CDR3 is 13 residues long. CDR1 is SQVTM and CDR2 is ANQGSEA in the germline V gene. The DNA of the CDR3 is TGCAGCGTTGGTCAGGGGGAATTCTCCGAGCAGTACTTC. Translation gives CSVGQGEFSEQYF.

This clonotype was seen more than once but under ten times. Here the CDR3 reads CASSEHRGGWRMEGYTF. The CDR3 DNA reads TGTGCCAGCAGTGAACATCGGGGAGGGTGGCGGATGGAGGGCTACACCTTC. This chain joins TRBV25-1 and TRBJ1-2; D uncertain. The germline V gene encodes CDR1 MGHDK and CDR2 SYGVNS. The V and J ends lost 2 bases and 8 bases respectively, with 24 bases between them. This CDR3 has 17 amino acids.

This clonotype showed up many times. V and J are TRBV18 and TRBJ2-3; tentative D call: TRBD2 (5 bases). Germline V CDR1 and CDR2: KGHSH, LQKENI. The CDR3 is 15 residues long. V lost 3 bases, J lost 2 bases, and 12 bases lay in between. Written as DNA, the CDR3 is TGTGCCAGCTCACCCCAACGAGGGCTCACAGATACGCAGTATTTT. Translation gives CASSPQRGLTDTQYF.